Listed here are 27 T cell receptor beta chains from one sample, sequenced in a study of OX40 agonist ivuxolimab in advanced cancers. Sequencing was performed with immunoSEQ multiplex PCR; in TCRdb, only in-frame clones are kept and a portion is missing. The table records around 80,000 clones, about 88% of them present only once. The sequences come from CD4+ or CD8+ T cells sorted from blood, collected in a trial of the OX40 agonist ivuxolimab. Every receptor here comes from an adult with an advanced solid tumor such as melanoma, head and neck, liver or kidney cancer.

The chain employs TRBV7-7 and TRBJ2-7; 10 nucleotides align to TRBD1. There are 15 residues in the CDR3. V shed 3 bases and J 0 bases; nucleotides not matched to a gene: 2. The germline gives CDR1 SSHAT, CDR2 FNYEAQ (reference sequence). This CDR3 reads CASSLGQGYSYEQYF. The CDR3 coding sequence is TGTGCCAGCAGCTTGGGACAGGGGTACTCCTACGAGCAGTACTTC.

This clone was recorded once. The genes are TRBV6-6 and TRBJ2-7, with no clear D. The CDR3 length is 13 residues. Germline CDR1 reads MNHNY; CDR2 reads SVGAGI (reference sequence). V dropped 5 bases and J dropped 0 bases, with 8 bases sitting between them. The CDR3 region is CASSPSPSYEQYF. CDR3 DNA: TGTGCCAGCAGTCCCTCCCCCTCCTACGAGCAGTACTTC.

In its sample, this clone is medium-sized. The chain carries TRBV5-5 and TRBJ1-5, with D perhaps matching TRBD1 (5 bases). Trimming pared 1 base from V and 0 bases from J, leaving 14 bases between. The germline CDR1 and CDR2 sequences are SGHKS and YYEKEE (reference sequence). The CDR3 extends over 17 amino acids. DNA of the CDR3: TGTGCCAGCAGCTTGCAGGGATCCTCATATAGCAATCAGCCCCAGCATTTT. Translated, it gives CASSLQGSSYSNQPQHF.

The sample holds a few counts of this clone. The chain combines TRBV4-1 with TRBJ1-5; a possible D gene is TRBD1 (5 bases). Trimming stripped 4 bases from V and 5 bases from J, with 21 bases between. This CDR3 spans 17 amino acids. The V gene's germline CDR1 is MGHRA and CDR2 YSYEKL. CDR3 sequence: CASSRTGSRGWDQPQHF. The CDR3 region has the DNA TGCGCCAGCAGCCGAACTGGAAGTAGGGGATGGGATCAGCCCCAGCATTTT.

Here the CDR3 reads CASSPYQETQYF. Written as DNA, the CDR3 is TGTGCCAGCAGCCCGTACCAAGAGACCCAGTACTTC. The chain is built from TRBV7-2 and TRBJ2-5, with D unresolved. CDR3 size: 12 residues. Germline lookup yields CDR1 SGHTA and CDR2 FQGNSA. V shed 5 bases and J shed 0 bases, with 4 bases lying between them.

V gene TRBV6-6 combines with J gene TRBJ2-7, with D possibly called TRBD1 or TRBD2 (5 bases each). The CDR3 length is 13 residues. Trimming took 7 bases from V and 2 from J, leaving 12 bases between them. Germline V gene sequence: CDR1 MNHNY, CDR2 SVGAGI (reference sequence). CDR3 sequence: CASKMGPPYEQYF. The CDR3 region has the DNA TGTGCCAGCAAAATGGGACCCCCCTACGAGCAGTACTTC.

This chain joins TRBV19 and TRBJ2-1; no reliable D call. This CDR3 has 12 amino acids. V lost 3 bases and J lost 7, with 7 bases in between. CDR1 is LNHDA and CDR2 is SQIVND in the germline V gene (reference sequence). The CDR3 spells CASSIGGNEQFF. The CDR3 bases are TGTGCCAGTAGTATTGGCGGAAATGAGCAGTTCTTC.

The chain uses TRBV18 and TRBJ2-2; D may be TRBD1 (6 bases). V was trimmed by 6 bases and J by 5 bases, leaving 19 bases between them. The CDR3 covers 16 residues. Germline V gene lookup returns CDR1 KGHSH and CDR2 LQKENI. The CDR3 DNA sequence: TGTGCCAGCTCCCCCCCCGGGACAAGAACAACCGGGGAGCTGTTTTTT. Translating gives CASSPPGTRTTGELFF.

The chain uses TRBV18 and TRBJ2-3; possible D gene TRBD1, 7 bases. The CDR3 is made up of 15 amino acids. The V end was cut by 11 bases, the J end by 0 bases, with 18 bases between. Germline V lookup: CDR1 KGHSH, CDR2 LQKENI. The CDR3 region is CAGGTAGTSTDTQYF. The CDR3 region has the DNA TGTGCCGGAGGGACAGCCGGTACTAGCACAGATACGCAGTATTTT.

The CDR3 region is CASSESRGGFAKNIQYF. The CDR3 bases are TGCGCCAGCAGTGAGTCAAGGGGGGGGTTCGCCAAAAACATTCAGTACTTC. The chain links TRBV10-1 to TRBJ2-4, with a weak D call TRBD2 (7 bases). The CDR3 spans 17 residues. Germline-derived CDR1 and CDR2 are WNHNN and SYGVQD (reference sequence). V was pared by 0 bases and J by 1 base, with 13 bases between.

The chain uses TRBV2 and TRBJ1-6; the D is unclear. Germline V gives CDR1 SNHLY, CDR2 FYNNEI. This CDR3 is built from 15 residues. Trimming removed 7 bases at V and 7 bases at J, with 17 bases between. The CDR3 loop reads CASNPSSGNNSPLHF. In nucleotides, the CDR3 is TGTGCCAGCAATCCGAGCTCTGGGAACAATTCACCCCTCCACTTT.

The chain uses TRBV6-6 and TRBJ1-4, with 10 bases matching TRBD1. Per germline, CDR1 MNHNY and CDR2 SVGAGI (reference sequence). With V trimmed by 5 bases and J by 6 bases, 6 bases remained unmatched. There are 15 residues in the CDR3. Here the CDR3 reads CASSKGQGSYEKLFF. CDR3 DNA sequence: TGTGCCAGCAGTAAGGGACAGGGGTCATATGAAAAACTGTTTTTT.

This clone was recorded a few times. V and J are TRBV30 and TRBJ2-7; the D is unclear. Germline V gene lookup returns CDR1 GTSNPN and CDR2 SVGIG (reference sequence). This CDR3 contains 12 residues. V gave up 4 bases and J gave up 0 bases, with 7 bases separating them. Written as DNA, the CDR3 is TGTGCCTGGACTCAGAGCTCCTACGAGCAGTACTTC. Its protein is CAWTQSSYEQYF.

With respect to this clone: At the DNA level, this CDR3 is encoded by other sequences in the same sample as well. V gene TRBV19 combines with J gene TRBJ1-1, with 11 bases fitting TRBD1. The CDR3 runs 14 residues. J gave up 4 bases and V 4 bases, and 2 bases lay outside the gene matches. CDR1 and CDR2 from the germline V gene are LNHDA and SQIVND (reference sequence). The CDR3 DNA reads as TGTGCCAGTAGTACTGGGACAGGGGGCACTGAAGCTTTCTTT. This gives the protein CASSTGTGGTEAFF.

The rearrangement joins TRBV21-1 to TRBJ1-2. TRBV21-1 is a pseudogene segment. The CDR3 extends over 16 amino acids. In DNA, the CDR3 is TGTGCCAGCAGCAAAGAGATTTGGAGGGACCCGTATGGCTACACCTTC. The encoded protein is CASSKEIWRDPYGYTF.

This clone was seen only once. V and J are TRBV10-2 and TRBJ1-2, with no clear D. The germline V gene encodes CDR1 WSHSY and CDR2 SAAADI. The CDR3 is made up of 15 amino acids. V shed 0 bases and J shed 0 bases, with 8 bases lying between them. CDR3 in DNA: TGCGCCAGCAGTGAGTCGCGGGGTTCTAACTATGGCTACACCTTC. Its translation is CASSESRGSNYGYTF.

CDR3 sequence: CASSRGPTNMKLGEQFF. Written as DNA, the CDR3 is TGTGCCAGCAGCCGAGGCCCAACTAATATGAAGCTGGGTGAGCAGTTCTTC. This chain connects TRBV9 to TRBJ2-1, with D hard to call. CDR3 size: 17 residues. Looked up from germline, CDR1 is SGDLS and CDR2 is YYNGEE. The V and J ends lost 4 bases and 9 bases respectively, with 26 bases between them.

The rearrangement links TRBV5-5 to TRBJ2-3; 12 bases are shared with TRBD2. Looked up from germline, CDR1 is SGHKS and CDR2 is YYEKEE (reference sequence). CDR3 length: 17 amino acids. The J segment lost 3 bases and the V segment lost 0 bases, leaving 5 bases of the junction unmatched. The DNA of the CDR3 is TGTGCCAGCAGCTTGGCTAGGCTAGCGGGGGGGACAGATACGCAGTATTTT. Protein: CASSLARLAGGTDTQYF.

The chain combines TRBV7-2 with TRBJ2-7, with 7 bases fitting TRBD2. The ends lost 2 bases at V and 1 base at J; junction bases unmatched: 8. This CDR3 contains 16 residues. CDR1 is SGHTA and CDR2 is FQGNSA in the germline V gene. As DNA, the CDR3 is TGTGCCAGCAGCTTAAACGGAGCGGGGACTTCCTACGAGCAGTACTTC. This encodes CASSLNGAGTSYEQYF.

This chain uses TRBV11-2 with TRBJ1-6; D gene unclear. Germline V gene data show CDR1 as SGHAT and CDR2 as FQNNGV. Trimming left V 0 bases short and J 7 bases short, with 13 bases between. The CDR3 contains 16 residues. The CDR3 region is CASSLEAYKTNSPLHF. Here the CDR3 DNA reads TGTGCCAGCAGCTTAGAGGCTTATAAGACGAATTCACCCCTCCACTTT.

This rearrangement joins TRBV11-2 to TRBJ1-2; D uncertain. The germline gives CDR1 SGHAT, CDR2 FQNNGV. Trimming took off 1 base at V and 14 bases at J, with 17 bases between the two ends. CDR3 length: 13 amino acids. This CDR3 reads CASSLGPVSAWTF. DNA for the CDR3: TGTGCCAGCAGCTTAGGTCCCGTCTCAGCTTGGACCTTC.

This clone was detected only once. V and J are TRBV29-1 and TRBJ1-4, with D unclear. Germline lookup yields CDR1 SQVTM and CDR2 ANQGSEA. The CDR3 has 12 amino acids. V was cut by 4 bases and J by 2 bases, with 5 bases left in between. In DNA, the CDR3 is TGCAGCGTTGCCCAGACTAATGAAAAACTGTTTTTT. Encoded protein: CSVAQTNEKLFF.

The chain links TRBV5-1 to TRBJ2-1; no clear D gene. Deletions cut 0 bases from V and 8 bases from J, with 12 bases between. CDR3 length: 14 residues. CDR1 and CDR2 from the germline V gene are SGHRS and YFSETQ. The DNA for the CDR3 is TGCGCCAGCAGCTTGGGGGCAGTAGGCTATGAGCAGTTCTTC. Protein sequence: CASSLGAVGYEQFF.

The V gene is TRBV6-1, the J gene TRBJ2-3; the D gene is possibly TRBD2 (6 bases). This CDR3 comprises 15 residues. Trimming stripped 6 bases from V and 0 bases from J, with 13 bases between. Germline CDR1 and CDR2: MNHNS and SASEGT. The CDR3 coding sequence is TGTGCCAGCAGACCCCGGGACTCCAGCACAGATACGCAGTATTTT. It specifies CASRPRDSSTDTQYF.

The rearrangement joins TRBV7-3 to TRBJ2-5; a weak D match, TRBD1 (5 bases). Germline V gene sequence: CDR1 SGHTA, CDR2 FQGTGA. V lost 2 bases to trimming and J lost 5 bases, with 9 bases between them. The CDR3 spans 13 residues. CDR3 sequence (DNA): TGTGCCAGCAGCTTAGGTCAGGGTGAGACCCAGTACTTC. It codes for CASSLGQGETQYF.

The chain uses TRBV27 and TRBJ2-7; tentative D call: TRBD2 (5 bases). The germline CDR1 and CDR2 sequences are MNHEY and SMNVEV (reference sequence). The V and J ends lost 2 bases and 6 bases respectively, with 8 bases between them. The CDR3 sequence is 12 residues long. The CDR3 sequence: CASSLPGSEQYF. The CDR3 nucleotides are TGTGCCAGCAGTTTACCGGGGTCCGAGCAGTACTTC.

The chain is built from TRBV18 and TRBJ1-1; the D gene is possibly TRBD1 (5 bases). Germline CDR1 and CDR2: KGHSH and LQKENI. V shed 1 base and J shed 4 bases, with 13 bases lying between them. The length of the CDR3 is 15 residues. The CDR3 DNA is TGTGCCAGCTCACCACGGAAGGGGAGCGGCACTGAAGCTTTCTTT. It is translated as CASSPRKGSGTEAFF.